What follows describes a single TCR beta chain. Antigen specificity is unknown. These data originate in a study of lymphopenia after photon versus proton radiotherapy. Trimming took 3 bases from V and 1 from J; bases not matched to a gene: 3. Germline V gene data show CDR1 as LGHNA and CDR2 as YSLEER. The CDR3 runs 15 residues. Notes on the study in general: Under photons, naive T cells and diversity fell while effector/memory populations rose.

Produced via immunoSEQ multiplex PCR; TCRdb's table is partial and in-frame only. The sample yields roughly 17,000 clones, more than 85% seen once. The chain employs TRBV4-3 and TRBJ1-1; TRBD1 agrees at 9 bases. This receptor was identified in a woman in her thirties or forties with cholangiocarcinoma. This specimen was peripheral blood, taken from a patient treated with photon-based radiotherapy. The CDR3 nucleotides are TGCGCCAGCAGCCAGGGGACAGGGTCGAACACTGAAGCTTTCTTT. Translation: CASSQGTGSNTEAFF.